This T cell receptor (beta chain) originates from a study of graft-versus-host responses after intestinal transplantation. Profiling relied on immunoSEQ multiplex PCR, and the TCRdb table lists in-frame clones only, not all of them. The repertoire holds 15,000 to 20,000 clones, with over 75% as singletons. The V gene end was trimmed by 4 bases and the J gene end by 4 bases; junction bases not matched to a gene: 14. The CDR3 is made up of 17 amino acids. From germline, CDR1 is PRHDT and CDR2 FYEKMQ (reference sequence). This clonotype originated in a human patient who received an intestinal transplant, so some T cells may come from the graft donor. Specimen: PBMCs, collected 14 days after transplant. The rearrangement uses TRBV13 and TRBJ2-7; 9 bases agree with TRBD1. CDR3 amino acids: CASSSLPQGAIGYEQYF. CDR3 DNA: TGTGCCAGCAGCTCCCTCCCACAGGGGGCAATTGGGTACGAGCAGTACTTC.